One and the same sample provided the 11 T cell receptor beta chains below, sequenced in a study of T cell repertoires in cytomegalovirus infection. These receptors' antigens are unknown. MiXCR, applied by TCRdb to the reads, yields one record per CDR3 protein. Of a few hundred thousand distinct CDR3 sequences detected, 40% appear once; the ten largest clones hold around 46%. The specimen comprised cultured PBMCs, sampled from culture after CMV antigen stimulation. The receptors originated from a human donor in good health (CMV status not recorded). Some clones in this sample may be carry-over from other donors' samples.

The gene calls are TRBV20-1 and TRBJ2-1, with D uncertain. The V end was cut by 0 bases, the J end by 8 bases, with 8 bases between. This CDR3 region has 12 residues. Germline CDR1 and CDR2: DFQATT and SNEGSKA (reference sequence). The CDR3, as DNA: TGCAGTGCTAGAGACCCCCGGTATGAGCAGTTCTTC. It yields the protein CSARDPRYEQFF.

This clonotype was detected ten times or more. The chain recombines TRBV7-8 with TRBJ2-5; 15 bases fit TRBD2. The germline gives CDR1 SGHVS, CDR2 FQNEAQ. Trimming took 6 bases from V and 5 from J; bases not matched to a gene: 7. The CDR3 covers 16 residues. The CDR3 bases are TGTGCCAGCAGTTGGACTAGCGGGGGGGCCTGGGAGACCCAGTACTTC. Translation gives CASSWTSGGAWETQYF.

This chain joins TRBV4-1 and TRBJ1-5, with D possibly TRBD1 on 5 matching bases. Germline CDR1 is MGHRA and CDR2 is YSYEKL. The germline V and J ends were trimmed by 4 bases and 0 bases, with 19 bases remaining between them. The CDR3 sequence is 18 residues long. The CDR3 region has the DNA TGCGCCAGCAGCCCGGTCGGAAGGGGCGCGGATAGCAATCAGCCCCAGCATTTT. It is translated as CASSPVGRGADSNQPQHF.

In its sample, this clonotype was seen a few times. This rearrangement joins TRBV7-6 to TRBJ1-4; D is uncertain. CDR3 length: 12 residues. Between the trimmed V and J ends, which lost 5 bases and 10 bases, there was a span of 11 bases. CDR1 is SGHVS and CDR2 is FNYEAQ in the germline V gene. CDR3 in amino acids: CASSPREGKLFF. For the CDR3, the DNA is TGTGCCAGCAGCCCCCGGGAGGGAAAACTGTTTTTT.

This clonotype occurred a few times. The CDR3 bases are TGTGCCAGCAGCTTATCGGGAGGACAGCCCCAGCATTTT. Its protein product is CASSLSGGQPQHF. The chain carries TRBV7-8 and TRBJ1-5; the D is unclear. In germline, CDR1 is SGHVS, CDR2 FQNEAQ. Trimming left V 2 bases short and J 7 bases short, with 9 bases between. The CDR3 loop spans 13 amino acids.

The chain employs TRBV2 and TRBJ2-5; 12 bases fit TRBD2. Per germline, CDR1 SNHLY and CDR2 FYNNEI. V shed 5 bases, J shed 4 bases, and the junction held 5 bases outside the gene matches. The CDR3 contains 15 residues. The chain's CDR3 is CASSKLLAGGETQYF. The CDR3 region has the DNA TGTGCCAGCAGTAAACTACTAGCGGGGGGAGAGACCCAGTACTTC.

This clonotype occurred a few times. The chain couples TRBV7-2 to TRBJ1-2; 9 bases align to TRBD1. The CDR3 is 15 residues long. Germline trimming cut 1 base from V and 5 bases from J; bases unmatched to any gene: 5. CDR1 and CDR2 from the germline V gene are SGHTA and FQGNSA. In DNA, the CDR3 is TGTGCCAGCAGCTTAGGGACAGGGGTTGGGTATGGCTACACCTTC. Its translation: CASSLGTGVGYGYTF.

This clonotype was observed a few times. In nucleotides, the CDR3 is TGTGCCAGCAGCATGGGACACCAAGAGACCCAGTACTTC. Its translation is CASSMGHQETQYF. V is TRBV7-2 and J is TRBJ2-5; D may be TRBD1 or TRBD2 (5 bases each). The CDR3 covers 13 residues. CDR1 is SGHTA and CDR2 is FQGNSA in the germline V gene. Trimming removed 5 bases from V and 0 bases from J, with 7 bases in between.

The chain combines TRBV6-2 or TRBV6-3 with TRBJ2-1; D is perhaps TRBD2 (6 bases). The CDR3 is 19 amino acids. Germline V lookup: CDR1 MNHEY, CDR2 SVGEGT. Trimming removed 0 bases at V and 3 bases at J, with 21 bases between. The CDR3 region has the DNA TGTGCCAGCAGTTACTCCCACGTAGCTTACGGGAGAAACTACAATGAGCAGTTCTTC. The encoded protein is CASSYSHVAYGRNYNEQFF.

This clonotype was counted between two and nine times. The rearrangement links TRBV10-2 to TRBJ2-3; unclear D gene. CDR1 WSHSY and CDR2 SAAADI come from the germline V gene. The V end lost 3 bases, the J end lost 4 bases, and 11 bases lay between the germline ends. The CDR3 is 14 amino acids. The chain's CDR3 is CASSEVPRPDTQYF. The CDR3 DNA follows: TGCGCCAGCAGTGAAGTCCCCAGGCCAGATACGCAGTATTTT.

The chain joins TRBV7-2 to TRBJ2-1; 7 nucleotides match TRBD1. The CDR3 contains 13 residues. With V trimmed by 5 bases and J by 10 bases, 8 bases remained unmatched. Per germline, CDR1 SGHTA and CDR2 FQGNSA. Here the CDR3 reads CASSLRQGGEQFF. CDR3 nucleotides: TGTGCCAGCAGCCTCCGACAGGGCGGGGAGCAGTTCTTC.